The 14 T cell receptor beta chains below all came from one sample that was sequenced in a study of response to subunit inactivated influenza vaccine (dated by TCRdb to the late 2010s). Library preparation used RT-PCR. This sample was sequenced with an Illumina HiSeq 2500. TCRdb trimmed public reads at Q25 via fastp, called clones via MiXCR and kept in-frame beta chains. One record per CDR3 amino acid sequence lists the most common genes and DNA. Recorded for this sample are about 480,000 distinct CDR3 sequences; 25% of them occurred a single time. In total, the top ten clones hold 1.5% to 2% of the sample. This specimen consisted of CD4+ T cells sorted from PBMCs, obtained about 5 days after vaccination. All receptors derive from a man aged 50 or older who received an inactivated influenza vaccine. Donor details come from another sample of the same person, matched by shared clones.

This sequence joins TRBV4-1 and TRBJ1-5; no firm D call. CDR3 length equals 16 residues. The V gene's germline CDR1 is MGHRA and CDR2 YSYEKL. Trimming removed 1 base at V and 2 bases at J, with 12 bases between. The CDR3 DNA reads TGCGCCAGCAGCCAAGTTCGGGGTTTGGGCAATCAGCCCCAGCATTTT. It is translated as CASSQVRGLGNQPQHF.

The gene calls are TRBV5-5 and TRBJ1-4, with D maybe TRBD1 (5 bases). The CDR3 extends over 15 amino acids. Trimming pared 0 bases from V and 8 bases from J, leaving 14 bases between. CDR1 and CDR2 (germline): SGHKS, YYEKEE (reference sequence). This chain's CDR3 is CASSLDLGGGEKLFF. CDR3 coding DNA: TGTGCCAGCAGCTTGGATTTGGGGGGAGGAGAAAAACTGTTTTTT.

This clonotype was detected only a few times. The CDR3 region has the DNA TGTGCCAGCAAGGAGAGCGGGAGCTACGAGCAGTACTTC. Translation: CASKESGSYEQYF. V and J are TRBV6-2 or TRBV6-3 and TRBJ2-7; 8 bases are shared with TRBD2. After removal of 7 bases from V and 3 bases from J, the junction contained 5 bases not matched to a gene. The CDR3 extends over 13 amino acids. Germline CDR1 MNHEY, CDR2 SVGEGT.

The chain employs TRBV24-1 and TRBJ2-7, with 9 bases fitting TRBD1. Germline V CDR1 and CDR2: KGHDR, SFDVKD. CDR3 length equals 19 residues. V dropped 1 base and J dropped 6; count of bases not matched to a gene: 18. CDR3 sequence (DNA): TGTGCCACCAGTGATTTCGCCGGGACAGGGAGTCCCTACGTGAGCGAGCAGTACTTC. This translates into CATSDFAGTGSPYVSEQYF.

The table lists this clonotype with a few counts. The chain carries TRBV7-9 and TRBJ2-1; D might be TRBD2 (5 bases). There are 14 residues in the CDR3. V was shortened by 3 bases and J by 9 bases, with 15 bases between the two germline ends. The germline gives CDR1 SEHNR, CDR2 FQNEAQ (reference sequence). The CDR3 loop reads CASSLKPTTTEQFF. The CDR3 DNA is TGTGCCAGCAGCTTGAAGCCGACTACGACTGAGCAGTTCTTC. Full variable domain (outside the CDR3, taken from reference TRBV7-9 and TRBJ2-1): DTGVSQNPRHKITKRGQNVTFRCDPISEHNRLYWYRQTLGQGPEFLTYFQNEAQLEKSRLLSDRFSAERPKGSFSTLEIQRTEQGDSAMYLCASSLKPTTTEQFFGPGTRLTVL.

The V and J genes are TRBV12-3 or TRBV12-4 and TRBJ2-3; 7 positions match TRBD2. This CDR3 region has 14 residues. The J segment lost 6 bases and the V segment lost 6 bases, leaving 9 bases of the junction unmatched. The CDR3 coding sequence is TGTGCCAGCAGCCGGGGATCCGGGGGGGATACGCAGTATTTT. Protein product: CASSRGSGGDTQYF.

This clonotype was seen repeatedly, ten times or more. The chain uses TRBV28 and TRBJ2-1, with TRBD2 identical over 12 bases. From germline, CDR1 is MDHEN and CDR2 SYDVKM. CDR3 length equals 14 residues. V was clipped by 3 bases and J by 14 bases; unmatched bases: 8. In DNA, the CDR3 is TGTGCCAGCAGTTTCAACCGACTAGCGGGGGTAGAGTTCTTC. Amino acids: CASSFNRLAGVEFF.

This clonotype was recorded a few times. The V and J genes are TRBV20-1 and TRBJ1-2, with 10 bases aligning to TRBD1. Germline CDR1 and CDR2: DFQATT and SNEGSKA (reference sequence). V shed 6 bases, J shed 6 bases, and the junction held 7 bases outside the gene matches. This CDR3 has 13 amino acids. The CDR3 here is CSAWGQGRDGYTF. The CDR3 region has the DNA TGCAGTGCGTGGGGACAGGGGAGGGATGGCTACACCTTC.

This clonotype was detected a few times. The chain couples TRBV5-1 to TRBJ2-3, with 7 positions matching TRBD1. Unmatched junction bases numbered 5, after V lost 2 bases and J lost 2 bases. The CDR3 spans 15 residues. The germline gives CDR1 SGHRS, CDR2 YFSETQ. The CDR3 nucleotides are TGCGCCAGCAGCTTCCGGGACAGCGACACAGATACGCAGTATTTT. It yields the protein CASSFRDSDTDTQYF.

This clonotype was seen many times. This chain joins TRBV6-1 and TRBJ2-2, with D possibly matching TRBD1 (5 bases). V was cut by 5 bases and J by 3 bases, with 13 bases left in between. The CDR3 is 15 residues long. Germline V gene lookup returns CDR1 MNHNS and CDR2 SASEGT. The CDR3 DNA is TGTGCCAGCAGTAGCCCGCAGGGTGACACCGGGGAGCTGTTTTTT. The encoded protein is CASSSPQGDTGELFF.

The chain is built from TRBV18 and TRBJ2-5, with D unresolved. Looked up from germline, CDR1 is KGHSH and CDR2 is LQKENI. This CDR3 is built from 13 residues. Trimming cost V 5 bases and J 5 bases, with 12 bases left between them. The CDR3 bases are TGTGCCAGCTCATCGTCAAGTGACGAGACCCAGTACTTC. Translating gives CASSSSSDETQYF.

This sequence joins TRBV29-1 and TRBJ1-4; unclear D gene. Trimming left V 6 bases short and J 5 bases short, with 7 bases between. CDR3 length: 11 residues. In germline, CDR1 is SQVTM, CDR2 ANQGSEA. The CDR3 protein is CSVRVNEKLFF. In nucleotides, the CDR3 is TGCAGCGTCCGGGTGAATGAAAAACTGTTTTTT.

This clonotype was seen a handful of times. V usage is TRBV16 and J usage is TRBJ2-7; weak D call: TRBD1 (5 bases). CDR1 is KGHSY and CDR2 is FQNENV in the germline V gene. The V gene lost 4 bases and the J gene lost 0 bases, with 16 bases spanning the gap. The CDR3 has 16 amino acids. CDR3 region: CASSPLGPNRSYEQYF. The CDR3, as DNA: TGTGCCAGCAGCCCCCTGGGGCCTAACCGCTCCTACGAGCAGTACTTC.

This sequence joins TRBV29-1 and TRBJ1-2, with D perhaps TRBD1 (6 bases). CDR3 length: 14 amino acids. Germline lookup yields CDR1 SQVTM and CDR2 ANQGSEA. With 6 bases removed from V and 1 base from J, the gap between germline ends came to 15 bases. The CDR3 DNA sequence: TGCAGCGTCGGTTTCGGCAGGGGTAACTATGGCTACACCTTC. Amino acids: CSVGFGRGNYGYTF.